A selection of T cell receptor beta chains follows, all from one sample in a study of OX40 agonist ivuxolimab in advanced cancers. Clones were sequenced by immunoSEQ multiplex PCR, and TCRdb holds only the in-frame ones, with some missing. Seen here are tens of thousands of clones, roughly nine tenths observed once, and the top ten hold 3.8%. This material consisted of CD4+ or CD8+ T cells sorted from blood, taken in a trial of the OX40 agonist ivuxolimab. The receptors were gathered from an adult with an advanced solid tumor such as melanoma, head and neck, liver or kidney cancer. Each CDR3 is given with its conserved first and last residue. The D gene is left open where the match is weak. For some rows the clone size is stated as once, few or many, or as a class when expanded; others skip it.

V gene	clone size	J gene	D gene	CDR3 protein	CDR3 DNA
TRBV19	NA	TRBJ2-1	NA	CASSIGATTYNEQFF	TGTGCCAGTAGTATCGGGGCTACCACCTACAATGAGCAGTTCTTC
TRBV4-2	NA	TRBJ2-7	TRBD1	CASSQEGTGGLSYEQYF	TGTGCCAGCAGCCAAGAGGGGACAGGCGGCCTCTCCTACGAGCAGTACTTC
TRBV27	NA	TRBJ2-2	NA	CASSLSGGELFF	TGTGCCAGCAGTTTATCTGGCGGGGAGCTGTTTTTT
TRBV5-6	NA	TRBJ2-1	TRBD1	CASSFGQGAYEQFF	TGTGCCAGCAGTTTTGGACAGGGGGCCTATGAGCAGTTCTTC
TRBV19	NA	TRBJ2-1	NA	CASSFGARAYNEQFF	TGTGCCAGTAGTTTCGGGGCGAGGGCCTACAATGAGCAGTTCTTC
TRBV6-6	NA	TRBJ2-1	NA	CASSLTGLSGHNEQFF	TGTGCCAGCAGTTTAACGGGTTTGAGCGGACACAATGAGCAGTTCTTC
TRBV28	medium-sized	TRBJ2-5	NA	CASSPGVRVLQETQYF	TGTGCCAGCAGCCCCGGGGTTAGAGTCCTTCAAGAGACCCAGTACTTC
TRBV18	once	TRBJ2-1	TRBD2	CASSPGGVETFSYNEQFF	TGTGCCAGCTCACCGGGGGGGGTCGAGACTTTCTCCTACAATGAGCAGTTCTTC
TRBV7-2	NA	TRBJ2-7	NA	CASSLSSSPYEQYF	TGTGCCAGCAGCTTATCCTCCAGCCCCTACGAGCAGTACTTC
TRBV28	NA	TRBJ1-2	TRBD1	CASSPRQGAYGYTF	TGTGCCAGCAGTCCTCGACAGGGGGCCTATGGCTACACCTTC
TRBV15	NA	TRBJ2-3	TRBD2	CATSREPLPSGRAGDTQYF	TGTGCCACCAGCAGAGAGCCCTTACCTAGCGGGAGGGCCGGAGATACGCAGTATTTT
TRBV9	NA	TRBJ1-5	NA	CASSVAGEGNQPQHF	TGTGCCAGCAGCGTAGCAGGGGAGGGCAATCAGCCCCAGCATTTT
TRBV2	NA	TRBJ1-4	NA	CASRAKGGTTNEKLFF	TGTGCCAGCAGGGCAAAGGGAGGGACAACTAATGAAAAACTGTTTTTT
TRBV20-1	NA	TRBJ1-2	NA	CSANLLYTF	TGCAGTGCAAACCTCCTCTACACCTTC
TRBV4-1	NA	TRBJ2-7	TRBD2	CASSQKDLAGGISYEQYF	TGCGCCAGCAGCCAGAAGGACCTAGCGGGAGGCATCTCCTACGAGCAGTACTTC
TRBV19	NA	TRBJ2-5	NA	CASSIDLGEAETQYF	TGTGCCAGTAGTATAGATTTGGGTGAGGCTGAGACCCAGTACTTC
TRBV7-9	NA	TRBJ2-1	NA	CASSPRDHPYNEQFF	TGTGCCAGCAGCCCCCGGGACCACCCATACAATGAGCAGTTCTTC
TRBV7-9	NA	TRBJ2-7	TRBD1	CASSLGGGTGYEQYF	TGTGCCAGCAGCTTAGGGGGCGGGACAGGTTACGAGCAGTACTTC
TRBV5-5	NA	TRBJ2-2	TRBD1	CASSLGDSGELFF	TGTGCCAGCAGCTTGGGGGACAGCGGGGAGCTGTTTTTT
TRBV11-2	NA	TRBJ1-2	TRBD1	CASSPGTGGIYGYTF	TGTGCCAGCAGCCCGGGGACAGGGGGAATCTATGGCTACACCTTC
TRBV6-1	NA	TRBJ1-4	NA	CASRQDGTEKLFF	TGTGCCAGCAGGCAAGACGGCACTGAAAAACTGTTTTTT
TRBV10-3	NA	TRBJ2-1	NA	CAISDVGGSYNEQFF	TGTGCCATCAGTGATGTGGGGGGCTCCTACAATGAGCAGTTCTTC
TRBV7-4	NA	TRBJ1-4	TRBD1	CASSLTGGTNEKLFF	TGTGCCAGCAGCTTAACAGGGGGCACTAATGAAAAACTGTTTTTT
TRBV7-3	NA	TRBJ2-7	NA	CASSLLGGINEQYF	TGTGCCAGCAGCTTACTTGGGGGAATCAACGAGCAGTACTTC
TRBV28	NA	TRBJ1-1	NA	CASSSTGPEAFF	TGTGCCAGCAGTTCAACGGGCCCTGAAGCTTTCTTT
TRBV4-3	NA	TRBJ2-7	TRBD2	CASSQEVSGGYEQYF	TGCGCCAGCAGCCAAGAAGTTTCGGGGGGGTACGAGCAGTACTTC
TRBV11-2	few	TRBJ2-5	NA	CASSSEQVPGPQYF	TGTGCCAGCAGCTCCGAACAGGTACCCGGACCCCAGTACTTC
TRBV28	NA	TRBJ2-7	NA	CASSLSGPYYEQYF	TGTGCCAGCAGTTTATCCGGGCCGTACTACGAGCAGTACTTC
TRBV11-1	NA	TRBJ2-1	TRBD1	CASSLARGTGGSNEQFF	TGTGCCAGCAGCTTAGCTCGTGGGACAGGGGGCTCGAATGAGCAGTTCTTC
TRBV5-1	NA	TRBJ2-7	NA	CASSLGSPSYEQYF	TGCGCCAGCAGCTTGGGCAGTCCTTCCTACGAGCAGTACTTC
TRBV28	large	TRBJ2-1	TRBD2	CASSSREGRDNEQFF	TGTGCCAGCAGTTCCAGGGAGGGCCGCGACAATGAGCAGTTCTTC
TRBV21-1	once	TRBJ1-1	NA	CASSKGSGGSGTEAFF	TGTGCCAGCAGCAAAGGCTCAGGGGGATCGGGTACTGAAGCTTTCTTT
TRBV6-5	NA	TRBJ2-7	NA	CASSYFRETYEQYF	TGTGCCAGCAGTTACTTTAGGGAAACCTACGAGCAGTACTTC
TRBV7-9	NA	TRBJ2-3	TRBD2	CASSSGLELDTQYF	TGTGCCAGCAGCTCAGGACTAGAGCTAGATACGCAGTATTTT
TRBV2	few	TRBJ2-5	NA	CASSEEGRDQETQYF	TGTGCCAGCAGTGAAGAGGGGCGCGACCAAGAGACCCAGTACTTC
TRBV6-1	NA	TRBJ2-7	NA	CASSEFYEQYF	TGTGCCAGCAGTGAGTTCTACGAGCAGTACTTC
TRBV12-5	NA	TRBJ2-5	NA	CASGWSVETQYF	TGTGCTAGTGGTTGGTCTGTAGAGACCCAGTACTTC
TRBV21-1	once	TRBJ2-5	NA	CASSTGSVGVETQYF	TGTGCCAGCAGCACCGGTAGCGTAGGGGTGGAGACCCAGTACTTC
TRBV7-9	NA	TRBJ2-1	TRBD2	CASSTTQWTSGTHYSPFF	TGTGCCAGCAGCACCACTCAATGGACTAGCGGGACCCATTACTCGCCGTTCTTC
TRBV4-1	NA	TRBJ2-7	NA	CASSQDHGDSYYEQYF	TGCGCCAGCAGCCAAGATCATGGGGACTCCTACTACGAGCAGTACTTC
TRBV19	NA	TRBJ2-1	TRBD2	CASSIPTGLAGYEYNEQFF	TGTGCCAGTAGCATACCTACGGGACTAGCGGGGTACGAATACAATGAGCAGTTCTTC
TRBV28	NA	TRBJ2-3	TRBD2	CASSFLGTTLDTQYF	TGTGCCAGCAGTTTTCTCGGGACTACCCTCGATACGCAGTATTTT
TRBV7-6	NA	TRBJ2-4	NA	CASSFVPDPRGNIQYF	TGTGCCAGCAGCTTTGTCCCCGATCCCAGGGGAAACATTCAGTACTTC
TRBV11-2	NA	TRBJ1-1	NA	CASSLGSFGRMNTEAFF	TGTGCCAGCAGCTTAGGGTCCTTCGGCCGTATGAACACTGAAGCTTTCTTT
TRBV9	NA	TRBJ2-3	NA	CASSDSVYTQYF	TGTGCCAGCAGCGACAGTGTTTATACGCAGTATTTT
TRBV19	NA	TRBJ1-3	NA	CASSTRTGNTIYF	TGTGCCAGTAGTACTCGGACGGGGAACACCATATATTTT
TRBV28	NA	TRBJ2-5	TRBD2	CASSLRREGHETQYF	TGTGCCAGCAGTTTAAGACGGGAGGGCCACGAGACCCAGTACTTC
TRBV5-4	NA	TRBJ2-1	NA	CASSLEFSETHNEQFPEQFF	TGTGCCAGCAGCTTGGAATTTAGCGAGACCCACAATGAGCAGTTCCCTGAGCAGTTCTTC
TRBV19	NA	TRBJ2-1	TRBD1	CASRQGEYNEQFF	TGTGCCAGTAGGCAGGGGGAATACAATGAGCAGTTCTTC
TRBV5-8	NA	TRBJ2-1	TRBD1	CASSFAAGGYNEQFF	TGTGCCAGCAGCTTCGCGGCAGGGGGCTACAATGAGCAGTTCTTC
TRBV30	once	TRBJ2-3	NA	CAWTLLSSSRTDTQYF	TGTGCCTGGACTCTCTTGAGCTCGTCCCGCACAGATACGCAGTATTTT
TRBV2	NA	TRBJ1-2	NA	CASISPESGYTF	TGTGCCAGCATCTCCCCGGAGAGTGGCTACACCTTC
TRBV10-1	few	TRBJ2-1	NA	CASSDGWEQFF	TGCGCCAGCAGTGATGGCTGGGAGCAGTTCTTC
TRBV29-1	NA	TRBJ2-7	TRBD2	CSVFGLAGRYEQYF	TGCAGCGTTTTTGGACTAGCGGGAAGGTACGAGCAGTACTTC
TRBV11-2	few	TRBJ1-5	NA	CASSPRGIGGQPQHF	TGTGCCAGCAGCCCCCGAGGCATCGGGGGTCAGCCCCAGCATTTT
TRBV28	NA	TRBJ1-1	NA	CASSPVEATEAFF	TGTGCCAGCAGTCCGGTGGAGGCGACTGAAGCTTTCTTT